The 15 T cell receptor beta chains below all came from one sample that was sequenced in a study of blood T cell repertoires in COVID-19. TCRdb's table, derived via immunoSEQ multiplex PCR, lists solely in-frame clones and lacks some. The repertoire holds 250,000 to 350,000 clones, with roughly nine tenths as singletons. Sequencing input: PBMCs or T cells enriched from blood (not recorded which). The receptor source for this set is a man aged 55 to 70 who had recovered from COVID-19.

The chain joins TRBV2 to TRBJ1-2; D is unresolved. The germline CDR1 and CDR2 sequences are SNHLY and FYNNEI. The CDR3 loop spans 16 amino acids. V lost 4 bases and J 4 bases, leaving 19 bases between the germline ends. CDR3 bases: TGTGCCAGCAGTGGGCAATACAGTCGGCTGGTCTATGGCTACACCTTC. Its translation: CASSGQYSRLVYGYTF.

The rearrangement joins TRBV27 to TRBJ2-7; no clear D. The length of the CDR3 is 17 residues. Looked up from germline, CDR1 is MNHEY and CDR2 is SMNVEV (reference sequence). V lost 0 bases, J lost 3 bases, and 18 bases lay in between. CDR3 protein: CASSLSSSATAIYEQYF. The CDR3 coding sequence is TGTGCCAGCAGTTTATCGTCGAGTGCCACCGCTATCTACGAGCAGTACTTC.

The chain uses TRBV28 and TRBJ2-3; D is possibly TRBD2 (6 bases). This CDR3 contains 13 residues. Deletions cut 7 bases from V and 0 bases from J, with 8 bases between. Germline values: CDR1 MDHEN, CDR2 SYDVKM. The CDR3 sequence is CASNGGSTDTQYF. DNA of the CDR3: TGTGCCAGCAACGGGGGTAGCACAGATACGCAGTATTTT. The full variable domain, its missing parts supplied by reference TRBV28 and TRBJ2-3, is DVKVTQSSRYLVKRTGEKVFLECVQDMDHENMFWYRQDPGLGLRLIYFSYDVKMKEKGDIPEGYSVSREKKERFSLILESASTNQTSMYLCASNGGSTDTQYFGPGTRLTVL.

The V call is TRBV14, the J call TRBJ2-4, with 10 bases lining up with TRBD2. Germline assignment: CDR1 SGHDN and CDR2 FVKESK. CDR3 length: 16 amino acids. V was pared by 5 bases and J by 6 bases, with 10 bases of the junction left unmatched. CDR3 protein: CASSSTGTSAGNIQYF. DNA of the CDR3: TGTGCCAGCAGCTCCACTGGGACTAGCGCTGGAAACATTCAGTACTTC.

Details on this clone: Other DNA sequences from this sample encode an identical CDR3 as well. The V call is TRBV2, the J call TRBJ1-2; 12 bases line up with TRBD1. In germline, CDR1 is SNHLY, CDR2 FYNNEI. This CDR3 contains 14 residues. With 3 bases clipped from V and 8 bases from J, the junction kept 4 bases outside the gene matches. CDR3: CASSEGQGARGYTF. The CDR3 DNA sequence: TGTGCCAGCAGTGAGGGACAGGGGGCCCGGGGCTACACCTTC.

The chain employs TRBV7-6 and TRBJ2-3; perhaps TRBD1 as D (6 bases). V lost 3 bases and J lost 6, with 13 bases in between. The CDR3 runs to 14 residues. CDR1 is SGHVS and CDR2 is FNYEAQ in the germline V gene. CDR3 DNA: TGTGCCAGCAGCTTCAGACAGGTGACGGATACGCAGTATTTT. Protein: CASSFRQVTDTQYF. Full variable domain (remainder filled in from reference TRBV7-6 and TRBJ2-3): GAGVSQSPRYKVTKRGQDVALRCDPISGHVSLYWYRQALGQGPEFLTYFNYEAQQDKSGLPNDRFSAERPEGSISTLTIQRTEQRDSAMYRCASSFRQVTDTQYFGPGTRLTVL.

The chain couples TRBV7-6 to TRBJ2-2; 9 bases are shared with TRBD2. Per germline, CDR1 SGHVS and CDR2 FNYEAQ. Losses at the gene ends were 7 bases for V and 4 bases for J; bases not matched to a gene: 7. The CDR3 has 15 amino acids. The CDR3 DNA follows: TGTGCCAGCACCTCTAGCGGGAACCCCACCGGGGAGCTGTTTTTT. Protein product: CASTSSGNPTGELFF.

V is TRBV3-1 (or the pseudogene TRBV3-2) and J is TRBJ2-1, with a tentative D call TRBD1 (6 bases). V lost 1 base to trimming and J lost 3 bases, with 13 bases between them. The CDR3 has 16 amino acids. Germline values: CDR1 LGHDT, CDR2 YNNKEL (reference sequence). The CDR3 bases are TGTGCCAGCAGCCAAGTTTCACAGGGAAACTACAATGAGCAGTTCTTC. Translated: CASSQVSQGNYNEQFF.

A single count supports this clone. The chain uses TRBV6-5 and TRBJ1-2, with 8 bases identical to TRBD1. Looked up from germline, CDR1 is MNHEY and CDR2 is SVGAGI. With 5 bases clipped from V and 0 bases from J, the junction kept 5 bases outside the gene matches. The CDR3 contains 15 residues. This CDR3 reads CASSRPGQANYGYTF. The CDR3 nucleotides read TGTGCCAGCAGTCGGCCGGGACAGGCTAACTATGGCTACACCTTC.

The chain carries TRBV11-1 and TRBJ2-7; maybe TRBD1 (5 bases). The CDR3 sequence is 13 residues long. V was shortened by 5 bases and J by 2 bases, with 10 bases between the two germline ends. Germline CDR1 SGHAT, CDR2 FQDESV (reference sequence). The CDR3 loop is CASSIGHTYEQYF. In nucleotides, the CDR3 is TGTGCCAGCAGCATTGGACATACCTACGAGCAGTACTTC.

The V and J genes are TRBV7-8 and TRBJ1-6, with 10 bases that match TRBD1. CDR1 and CDR2 from the germline V gene are SGHVS and FQNEAQ. Trimming took 6 bases from V and 9 from J; bases not matched to a gene: 5. This CDR3 has 14 residues. CDR3 in DNA: TGTGCCAGCAGTGCTGGACAGGGGGGTTCACCCCTCCACTTT. This translates into CASSAGQGGSPLHF.

The chain recombines TRBV18 with TRBJ1-6, with a weak D call TRBD1 (5 bases). Germline V CDR1 and CDR2: KGHSH, LQKENI. Trimming took 0 bases from V and 7 from J, leaving 13 bases between them. The CDR3 is 16 residues long. In DNA form, the CDR3 reads TGTGCCAGCTCACCACCCGGGGGTGACTGGAATTCACCCCTCCACTTT. It is translated as CASSPPGGDWNSPLHF.

This chain joins TRBV6-5 and TRBJ1-2; TRBD1 might be the D (6 bases). V was cut by 10 bases and J by 6 bases, with 21 bases left in between. The CDR3 runs to 14 residues. CDR1 and CDR2 (germline): MNHEY, SVGAGI. CDR3 loop: CATRPFAGDNGYTF. The CDR3 nucleotides read TGTGCCACCCGCCCCTTCGCAGGGGATAATGGCTACACCTTC.

V and J are TRBV18 and TRBJ2-5, with a tentative D call TRBD1 (7 bases). V was cut by 6 bases and J by 3 bases, with 17 bases left in between. The germline V gene encodes CDR1 KGHSH and CDR2 LQKENI. CDR3 length equals 15 residues. CDR3 sequence: CASSPRRDRKETQYF. CDR3 sequence (DNA): TGTGCCAGCTCCCCCCGGAGGGACAGAAAAGAGACCCAGTACTTC.

This chain links TRBV7-9 with TRBJ1-3; the D gene is possibly TRBD1 (5 bases). Germline CDR1 is SEHNR and CDR2 is FQNEAQ (reference sequence). The CDR3 spans 16 residues. V was shortened by 0 bases and J by 0 bases, with 9 bases between the two germline ends. DNA for the CDR3: TGTGCCAGCAGCTTAGCTCAGGGCCACTCTGGAAACACCATATATTTT. This gives the protein CASSLAQGHSGNTIYF.